This is a list of T cell receptor beta chains from one sample in a study of T cell responses to AZD1222 COVID-19 vaccine. The table came from immunoSEQ multiplex PCR; TCRdb's copy has only in-frame clones and leaves some out. Counted here are over 150,000 clones, approximately 90% occurring once; the ten biggest clones make up roughly 0.98%. Sample: peripheral blood, taken 28 days after the second AZD1222 dose. Receptors originate from an adult who received the AZD1222 COVID-19 vaccine. Each CDR3 is given with its conserved first and last residue. The D gene is left open where the match is weak. Only some rows state a clone size, as once, few, many or a class for expanded clones.

J gene	V gene	D gene	clone size	CDR3 DNA	CDR3 protein
TRBJ1-1	TRBV29-1	.	.	TGCAGCGTTGGGGGGGGCTCTGGGGCTTTCTTT	CSVGGGSGAFF
TRBJ1-2	TRBV7-9	.	.	TGTGCCAGCAGCCCCCTCTTAGTGGCCGCCCTGAGGACTGGCTACACCTTC	CASSPLLVAALRTGYTF
TRBJ1-2	TRBV2	.	.	TGTGCCAGCAGTGATCCCCGCGGGAGGAACTATGGCTACACCTTC	CASSDPRGRNYGYTF
TRBJ2-7	TRBV27	.	.	TGTGCCAGCAGTTTAACCGAGAACTACGAGCAGTACTTC	CASSLTENYEQYF
TRBJ1-5	TRBV6-2/TRBV6-3	TRBD1	once	TGTGCCAGCAGTTACGTGTACAGGGGGCGAAGCAATCAGCCCCAGCATTTT	CASSYVYRGRSNQPQHF
TRBJ2-1	TRBV6-1	TRBD2	.	TGTGCCAGCAGTGAAGATTTTGGGGGGGACCCCTACAATGAGCAGTTCTTC	CASSEDFGGDPYNEQFF
TRBJ1-1	TRBV12-5	TRBD1	.	TGTGCTAGTGGTCTCGGACAGGGGAACACTGAAGCTTTCTTT	CASGLGQGNTEAFF
TRBJ2-7	TRBV7-9	.	.	TGTGCCAGCAGCTTAGAAAATTCCTACGAGCAGTACTTC	CASSLENSYEQYF
TRBJ2-2	TRBV9	.	.	TGTGCCAGCAGCGTATATGCAGTGAACACCGGGGAGCTGTTTTTT	CASSVYAVNTGELFF
TRBJ2-6	TRBV19	TRBD1	once	TGTGCCAGTAGTCAAGGGGGCTATCTAGTCTCTGGGGCCAACGTCCTGACTTTC	CASSQGGYLVSGANVLTF
TRBJ2-7	TRBV20-1	TRBD2	.	TGCAGTGCTAGTCAGGGACTAGCGGGGCGGAGTGAGCAGTACTTC	CSASQGLAGRSEQYF
TRBJ2-7	TRBV6-5	.	.	TGTGCCAGCAGTTCGGTCCCCTCGGGGGAGCAGTACTTC	CASSSVPSGEQYF
TRBJ1-3	TRBV6-5	TRBD1	.	TGTGCCAGCAGGGCGACAGGGGAAAGAAACACCATATATTTT	CASRATGERNTIYF
TRBJ1-2	TRBV12-5	.	once	TGTGCTAGTGGTTTGGACGGCTATGGCTACACCTTC	CASGLDGYGYTF
TRBJ1-1	TRBV7-8	.	.	TGTGCCAGCAGCCCAAGGTGGACTGAAGCTTTCTTT	CASSPRWTEAFF
TRBJ1-1	TRBV7-9	TRBD1	few	TGTGCCAGCAGCACACAGGGGGCCCCGAACACTGAAGCTTTCTTT	CASSTQGAPNTEAFF
TRBJ2-7	TRBV7-9	.	.	TGTGCCAGCAGCTCCCAGGGAACCTACGAGCAGTACTTC	CASSSQGTYEQYF
TRBJ1-5	TRBV3-1/TRBV3-2	.	once	TGTGCCAGCAGCCAAGGGGTTGATAGCAATCAGCCCCAGCATTTT	CASSQGVDSNQPQHF
TRBJ1-2	TRBV10-3	.	.	TGTGCCATCAGTGAGTATTCTCCGAATGGCTACACCTTC	CAISEYSPNGYTF
TRBJ1-1	TRBV3-1/TRBV3-2	.	.	TGTGCCAGCAGCCACCTGGAGGGTACTGAAGCTTTCTTT	CASSHLEGTEAFF
TRBJ2-5	TRBV25-1	TRBD2	.	TGTGCCAGCAGTGAACGTAGCGGGGGGTTCCAAGAGACCCAGTACTTC	CASSERSGGFQETQYF
TRBJ2-7	TRBV6-5	.	.	TGTGCCAGCAGGGAGGCAACCGGGACCATCGGCGAGCAGTACTTC	CASREATGTIGEQYF